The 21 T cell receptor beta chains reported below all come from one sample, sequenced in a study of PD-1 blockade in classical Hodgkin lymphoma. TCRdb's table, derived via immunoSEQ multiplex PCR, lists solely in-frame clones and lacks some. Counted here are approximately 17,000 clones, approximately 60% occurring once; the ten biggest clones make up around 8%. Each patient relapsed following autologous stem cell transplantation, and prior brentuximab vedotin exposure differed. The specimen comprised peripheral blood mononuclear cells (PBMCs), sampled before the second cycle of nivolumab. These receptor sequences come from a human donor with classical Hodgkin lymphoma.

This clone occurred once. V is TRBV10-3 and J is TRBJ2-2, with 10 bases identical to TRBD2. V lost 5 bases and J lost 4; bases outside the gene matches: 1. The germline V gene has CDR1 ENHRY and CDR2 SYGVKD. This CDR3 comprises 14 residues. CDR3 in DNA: TGTGCCATCAGTTGGACTAGCGGCACCGGGGAGCTGTTTTTT. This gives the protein CAISWTSGTGELFF.

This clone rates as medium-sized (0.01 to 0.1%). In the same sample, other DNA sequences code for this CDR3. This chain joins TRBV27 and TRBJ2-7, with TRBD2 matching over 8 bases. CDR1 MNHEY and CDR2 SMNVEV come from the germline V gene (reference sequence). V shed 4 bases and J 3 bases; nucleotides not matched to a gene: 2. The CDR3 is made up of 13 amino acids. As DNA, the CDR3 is TGTGCCAGCAGTTCGGGAGGGGGCTACGAGCAGTACTTC. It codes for CASSSGGGYEQYF.

The CDR3, as DNA: TGTGCCAGCAGCTTATCAGGGACAGGGGCGAGGGGCTACACCTTC. Translating it yields CASSLSGTGARGYTF. The chain employs TRBV7-2 and TRBJ1-2; 10 bases line up with TRBD1. This CDR3 is 15 amino acids long. In germline, CDR1 is SGHTA, CDR2 FQGNSA. The J segment lost 8 bases and the V segment lost 2 bases, leaving 8 bases of the junction unmatched.

CDR3 in amino acids: CATSREGTGDSPLHF. CDR3 DNA sequence: TGTGCCACCAGCAGAGAAGGGACAGGGGACTCCCCCCTCCACTTT. The chain combines TRBV15 with TRBJ1-6, with 10 bases aligning to TRBD1. V lost 0 bases, J lost 13 bases, and 6 bases stayed unmatched. This CDR3 has 15 residues. Germline loops: CDR1 LNHNV, CDR2 YYDKDF (reference sequence).

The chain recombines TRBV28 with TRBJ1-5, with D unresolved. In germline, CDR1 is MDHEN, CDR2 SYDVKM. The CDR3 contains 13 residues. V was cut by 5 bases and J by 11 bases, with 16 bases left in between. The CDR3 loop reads CASSPTSQVAQHF. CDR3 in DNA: TGTGCCAGCAGTCCAACGTCGCAGGTTGCCCAGCATTTT.

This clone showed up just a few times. The CDR3 loop is CASMRQGTEAFF. The CDR3 DNA follows: TGTGCCAGCATGCGACAGGGGACTGAAGCTTTCTTT. The chain joins TRBV6-1 to TRBJ1-1; 8 nucleotides match TRBD1. This CDR3 has 12 residues. The germline V gene has CDR1 MNHNS and CDR2 SASEGT. Trimming at V came to 7 bases and at J to 5 bases, leaving 3 bases not matched to a gene.

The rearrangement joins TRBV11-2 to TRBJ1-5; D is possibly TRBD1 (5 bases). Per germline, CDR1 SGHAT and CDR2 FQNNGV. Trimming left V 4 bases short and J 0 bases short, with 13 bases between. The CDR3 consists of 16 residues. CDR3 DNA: TGTGCCAGCAGCTCCAACGCAGGGAATAGCAATCAGCCCCAGCATTTT. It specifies CASSSNAGNSNQPQHF. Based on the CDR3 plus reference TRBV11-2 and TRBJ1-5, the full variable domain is EAGVAQSPRYKIIEKRQSVAFWCNPISGHATLYWYQQILGQGPKLLIQFQNNGVVDDSQLPKDRFSAERLKGVDSTLKIQPAKLEDSAVYLCASSSNAGNSNQPQHFGDGTRLSIL.

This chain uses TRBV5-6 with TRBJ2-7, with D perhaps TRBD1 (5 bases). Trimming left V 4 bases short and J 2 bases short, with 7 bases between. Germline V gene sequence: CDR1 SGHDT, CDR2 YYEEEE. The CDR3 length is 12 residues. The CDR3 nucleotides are TGTGCCAGCAGCATGGGGCCCTACGAGCAGTACTTC. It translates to CASSMGPYEQYF.

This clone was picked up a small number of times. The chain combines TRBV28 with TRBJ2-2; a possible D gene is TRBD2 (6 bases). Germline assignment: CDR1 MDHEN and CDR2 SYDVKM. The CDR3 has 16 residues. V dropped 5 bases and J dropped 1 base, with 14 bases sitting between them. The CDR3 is CASSLRDFQNTGELFF. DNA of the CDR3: TGTGCCAGCAGTCTCCGGGACTTCCAGAACACCGGGGAGCTGTTTTTT.

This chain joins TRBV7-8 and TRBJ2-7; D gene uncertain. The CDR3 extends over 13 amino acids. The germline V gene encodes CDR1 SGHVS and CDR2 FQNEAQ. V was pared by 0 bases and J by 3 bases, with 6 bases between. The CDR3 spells CASSLAVGYEQYF. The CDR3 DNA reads TGTGCCAGCAGCTTAGCAGTGGGCTACGAGCAGTACTTC.

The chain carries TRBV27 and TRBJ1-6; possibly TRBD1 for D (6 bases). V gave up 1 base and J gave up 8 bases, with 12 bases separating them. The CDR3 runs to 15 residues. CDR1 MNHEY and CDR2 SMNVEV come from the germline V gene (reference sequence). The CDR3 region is CASSLLLQGHSPLHF. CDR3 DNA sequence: TGTGCCAGCAGTTTATTACTACAGGGTCATTCACCCCTCCACTTT.

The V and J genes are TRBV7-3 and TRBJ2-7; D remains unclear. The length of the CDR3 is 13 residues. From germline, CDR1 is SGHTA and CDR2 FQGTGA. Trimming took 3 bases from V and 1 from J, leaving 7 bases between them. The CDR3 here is CASSLDPSYEQYF. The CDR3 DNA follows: TGTGCCAGCAGCTTGGACCCGTCCTACGAGCAGTACTTC.

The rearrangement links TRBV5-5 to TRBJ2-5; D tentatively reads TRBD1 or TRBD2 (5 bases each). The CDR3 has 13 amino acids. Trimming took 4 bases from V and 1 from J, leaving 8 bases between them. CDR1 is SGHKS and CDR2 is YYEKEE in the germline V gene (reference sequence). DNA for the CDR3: TGTGCCAGCAGCCAGGGACCCCAAGAGACCCAGTACTTC. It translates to CASSQGPQETQYF.

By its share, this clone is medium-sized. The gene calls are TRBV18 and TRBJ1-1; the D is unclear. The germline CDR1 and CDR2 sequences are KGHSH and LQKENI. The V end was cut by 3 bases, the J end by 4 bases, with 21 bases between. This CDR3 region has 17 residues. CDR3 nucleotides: TGTGCCAGCTCACCTAGAACAGTACCGGGCCTTAGCACTGAAGCTTTCTTT. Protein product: CASSPRTVPGLSTEAFF.

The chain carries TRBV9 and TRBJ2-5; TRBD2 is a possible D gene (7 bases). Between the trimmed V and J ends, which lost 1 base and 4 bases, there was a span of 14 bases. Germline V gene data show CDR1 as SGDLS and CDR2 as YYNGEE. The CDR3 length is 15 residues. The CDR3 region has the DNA TGTGCCAGCAGCGTAAGGGGGGGAGGTATAGAGACCCAGTACTTC. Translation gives CASSVRGGGIETQYF.

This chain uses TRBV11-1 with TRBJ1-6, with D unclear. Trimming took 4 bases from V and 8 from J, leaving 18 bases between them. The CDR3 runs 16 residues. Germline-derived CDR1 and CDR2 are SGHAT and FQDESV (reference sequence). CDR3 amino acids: CASSSWILGPHSPLHF. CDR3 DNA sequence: TGTGCCAGCAGCTCCTGGATTCTTGGGCCCCATTCACCCCTCCACTTT.

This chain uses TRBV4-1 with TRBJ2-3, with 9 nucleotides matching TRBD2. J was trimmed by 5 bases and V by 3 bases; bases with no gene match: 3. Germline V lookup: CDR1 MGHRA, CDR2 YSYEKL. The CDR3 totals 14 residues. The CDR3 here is CASSQRAGGDTQYF. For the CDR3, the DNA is TGCGCCAGCAGCCAGCGAGCGGGAGGAGATACGCAGTATTTT.

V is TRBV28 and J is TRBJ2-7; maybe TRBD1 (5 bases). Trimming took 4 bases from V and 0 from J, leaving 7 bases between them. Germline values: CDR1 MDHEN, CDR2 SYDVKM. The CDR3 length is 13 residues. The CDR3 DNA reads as TGTGCCAGCAGTTCCGACAGCTCCTACGAGCAGTACTTC. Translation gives CASSSDSSYEQYF.

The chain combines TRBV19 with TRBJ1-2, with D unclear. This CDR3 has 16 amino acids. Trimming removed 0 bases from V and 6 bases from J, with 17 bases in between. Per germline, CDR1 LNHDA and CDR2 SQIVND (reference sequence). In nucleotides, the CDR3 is TGTGCCAGTAGTATAGATCAGAGGGCGCGGTTCGATGGCTACACCTTC. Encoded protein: CASSIDQRARFDGYTF.

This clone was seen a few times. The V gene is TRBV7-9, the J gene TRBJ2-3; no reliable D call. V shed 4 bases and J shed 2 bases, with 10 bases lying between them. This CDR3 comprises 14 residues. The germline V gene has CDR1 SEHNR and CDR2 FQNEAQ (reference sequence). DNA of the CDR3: TGTGCCAGCAGCTCCACGGGCTCCACAGATACGCAGTATTTT. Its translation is CASSSTGSTDTQYF. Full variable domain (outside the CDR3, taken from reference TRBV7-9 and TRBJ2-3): DTGVSQNPRHKITKRGQNVTFRCDPISEHNRLYWYRQTLGQGPEFLTYFQNEAQLEKSRLLSDRFSAERPKGSFSTLEIQRTEQGDSAMYLCASSSTGSTDTQYFGPGTRLTVL.

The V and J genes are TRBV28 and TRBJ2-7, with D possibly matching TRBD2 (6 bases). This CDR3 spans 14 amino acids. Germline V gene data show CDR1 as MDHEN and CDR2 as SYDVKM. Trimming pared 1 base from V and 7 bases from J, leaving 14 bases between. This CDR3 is CASSLSAGPREQYF. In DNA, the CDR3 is TGTGCCAGCAGTTTATCAGCGGGCCCTAGGGAGCAGTACTTC.